This T cell receptor beta chain comes out of a study of blood T cell repertoires in COVID-19 (dated by TCRdb to the early 2020s). For the study in its entirety: Samples from collaborators originated in the United States, Italy and Spain and spanned both the acute and convalescent phases of COVID-19. The samples were drawn from two sources: the first 160 participants of the ongoing ImmuneRACE study, and fewer than 1,500 subjects contributed by 6 global collaborators. Where available, HLA class I and class II types were taken from metadata supplied by the sample provider and were not determined by assay-based typing. Deeply sampled blood TCRbeta repertoires from subjects exposed to, actively infected with, or recovered from COVID-19 were included in the dataset. The repertoires were released in a freely available public database meant as a resource for research on the immune response to SARS-CoV-2. A de-identified subject ID, COVID-19 status, age in years and sex were almost always included in the sample metadata. The material from the prospective study consisted of cDNA or gDNA derived from T cells, B-cell-depleted T cells, or PBMCs. The full study reports these points: The quantity of clinical and demographic metadata differed by source and by participant and was supplied without curation.

In the germline V gene (reference sequence), CDR1 corresponds to GTSNPN and CDR2 to SVGIG. V is cut by 2 bases and J by 1 base, and the space between the germline ends is 8 bases. Inclusive of the bounding cysteine and phenylalanine, the CDR3 is 13 residues long. Only the CDR3 DNA is retained, 39 bases long and in frame from the first base. TCRbeta CDR3 regions were amplified from genomic DNA using the immunoSEQ Assay, a bias-controlled multiplex PCR. Turning to the authors' computational methods: Within the assay, amplification of reference gene primers was used to estimate how many nucleated cells each sample contained. To quantify the absolute abundance of each unique TCRbeta CDR3 rearrangement, sequence reads were collapsed and filtered. Productive Simpson clonality was computed per sample as the square root of Simpson's diversity index over productive rearrangements. The source is immuneACCESS, and TCRdb retained only in-frame sequences with V and J called. Part of the clones is not carried over; for the studies checked, unresolved V genes explain less than half of this, and the remainder is unexplained. V, J and clone size derive from that table, while D and trimming were established from the DNA sequence. The sample table shows approximately 80,000 clones, and over 75% are seen once. About 10% of the sample is in the top ten clones.

In the case of this clone: The antigen it recognizes is unknown. It has no much larger one-base neighbor in the sample; base qualities were not kept.

Each collaborating institution followed its own protocols to collect whole blood in K2EDTA tubes. Collaborator samples were shipped for TCRbeta analysis as frozen whole blood, isolated PBMCs, or DNA extracted from either sample type. The source is a human donor in a cohort sampled during active COVID-19. The V and J segments used are TRBV30 and TRBJ1-1; possibly the D gene is TRBD1, per 5 matching bases. The sample was peripheral blood. Here is the DNA: TGTGCCTGGAGTTTAACAGGGAACACTGAAGCTTTCTTT. This is translated as CAWSLTGNTEAFF. Joined to the reference TRBV30 and TRBJ1-1 proteins, this CDR3 gives the full variable domain: SQTIHQWPATLVQPVGSPLSLECTVEGTSNPNLYWYRQAAGRGLQLLFYSVGIGQISSEVPQNLSASRPQDRQFILSSKKLLLSDSGFYLCAWSLTGNTEAFFGQGTRLTVV.